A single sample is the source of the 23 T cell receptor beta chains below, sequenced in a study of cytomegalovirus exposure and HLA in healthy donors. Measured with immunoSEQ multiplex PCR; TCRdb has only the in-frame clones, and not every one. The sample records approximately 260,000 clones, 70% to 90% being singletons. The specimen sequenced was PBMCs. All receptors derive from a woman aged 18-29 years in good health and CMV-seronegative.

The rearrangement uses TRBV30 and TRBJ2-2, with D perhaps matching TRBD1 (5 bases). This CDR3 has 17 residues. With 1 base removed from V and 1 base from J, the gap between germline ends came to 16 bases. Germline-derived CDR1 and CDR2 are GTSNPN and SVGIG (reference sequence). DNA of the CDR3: TGTGCCTGGAGTGCAGGGCGCCTTGACAAGAACACCGGGGAGCTGTTTTTT. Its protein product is CAWSAGRLDKNTGELFF.

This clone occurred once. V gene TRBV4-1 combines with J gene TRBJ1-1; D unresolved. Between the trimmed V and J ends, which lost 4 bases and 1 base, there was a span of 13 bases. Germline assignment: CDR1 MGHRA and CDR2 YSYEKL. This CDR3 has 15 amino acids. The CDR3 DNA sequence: TGCGCCAGCAGCCCCTGGGCGGGAAGGAACACTGAAGCTTTCTTT. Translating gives CASSPWAGRNTEAFF.

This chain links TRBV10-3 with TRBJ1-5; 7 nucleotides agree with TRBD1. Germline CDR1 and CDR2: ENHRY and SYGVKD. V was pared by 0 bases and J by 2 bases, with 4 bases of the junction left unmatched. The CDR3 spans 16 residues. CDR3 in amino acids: CAISESTQGGNQPQHF. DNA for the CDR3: TGTGCCATCAGTGAGTCGACCCAGGGGGGCAATCAGCCCCAGCATTTT.

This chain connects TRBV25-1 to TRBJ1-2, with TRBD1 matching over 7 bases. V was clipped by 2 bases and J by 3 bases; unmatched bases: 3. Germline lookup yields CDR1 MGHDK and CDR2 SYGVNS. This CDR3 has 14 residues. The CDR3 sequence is CASSEIDRDYGYTF. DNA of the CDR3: TGTGCCAGCAGTGAAATAGACAGGGACTATGGCTACACCTTC.

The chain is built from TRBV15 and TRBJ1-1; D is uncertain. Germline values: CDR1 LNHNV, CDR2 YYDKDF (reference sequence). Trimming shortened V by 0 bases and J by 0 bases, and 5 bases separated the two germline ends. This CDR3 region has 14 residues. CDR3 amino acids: CATSRDQVNTEAFF. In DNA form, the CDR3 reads TGTGCCACCAGCAGAGATCAGGTGAACACTGAAGCTTTCTTT.

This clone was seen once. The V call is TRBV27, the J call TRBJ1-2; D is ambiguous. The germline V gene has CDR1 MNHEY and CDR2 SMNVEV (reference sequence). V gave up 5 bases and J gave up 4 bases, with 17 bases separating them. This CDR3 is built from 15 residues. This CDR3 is CASSTTQSPGYGYTF. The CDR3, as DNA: TGTGCCAGCAGTACGACGCAGTCCCCGGGCTATGGCTACACCTTC.

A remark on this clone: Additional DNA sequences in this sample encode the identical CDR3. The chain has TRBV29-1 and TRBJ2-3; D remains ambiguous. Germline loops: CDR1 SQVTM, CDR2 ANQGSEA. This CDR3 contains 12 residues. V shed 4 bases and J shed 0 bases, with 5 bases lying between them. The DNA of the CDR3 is TGCAGCGTTGTGTTAAGCACAGATACGCAGTATTTT. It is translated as CSVVLSTDTQYF.

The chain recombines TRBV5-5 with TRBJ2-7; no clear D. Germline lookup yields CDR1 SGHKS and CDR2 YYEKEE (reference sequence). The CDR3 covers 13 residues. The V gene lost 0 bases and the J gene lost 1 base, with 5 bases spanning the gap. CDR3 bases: TGTGCCAGCAGCTTGGAACAGTCCTACGAGCAGTACTTC. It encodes CASSLEQSYEQYF.

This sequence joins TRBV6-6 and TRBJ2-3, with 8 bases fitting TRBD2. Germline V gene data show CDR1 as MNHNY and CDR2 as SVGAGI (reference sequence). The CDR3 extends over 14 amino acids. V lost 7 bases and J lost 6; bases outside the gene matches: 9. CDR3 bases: TGTGCCAGCAACATCGGGGGGGCCGCGGATACGCAGTATTTT. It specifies CASNIGGAADTQYF.

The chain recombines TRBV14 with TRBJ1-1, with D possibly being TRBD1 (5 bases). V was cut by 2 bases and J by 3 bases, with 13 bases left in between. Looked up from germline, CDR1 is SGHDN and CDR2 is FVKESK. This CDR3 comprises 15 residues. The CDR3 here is CASSQFDSGYTEAFF. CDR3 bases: TGTGCCAGCAGCCAATTCGACTCAGGGTACACTGAAGCTTTCTTT.

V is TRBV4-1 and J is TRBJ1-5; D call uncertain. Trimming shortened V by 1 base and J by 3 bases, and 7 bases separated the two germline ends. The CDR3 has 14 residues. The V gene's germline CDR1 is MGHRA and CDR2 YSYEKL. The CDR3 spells CASSQGSINQPQHF. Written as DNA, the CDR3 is TGCGCCAGCAGCCAAGGTTCAATCAATCAGCCCCAGCATTTT.

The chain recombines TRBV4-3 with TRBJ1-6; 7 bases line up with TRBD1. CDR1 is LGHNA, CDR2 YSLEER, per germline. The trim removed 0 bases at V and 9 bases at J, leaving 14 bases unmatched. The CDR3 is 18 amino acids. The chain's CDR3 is CASSQETSSGPGGSPLHF. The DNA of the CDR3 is TGCGCCAGCAGCCAAGAAACGTCGAGCGGGCCAGGGGGTTCACCCCTCCACTTT.

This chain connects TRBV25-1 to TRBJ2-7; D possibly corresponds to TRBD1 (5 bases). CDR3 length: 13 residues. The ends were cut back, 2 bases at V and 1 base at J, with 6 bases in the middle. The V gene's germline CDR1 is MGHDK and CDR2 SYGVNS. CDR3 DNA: TGTGCCAGCAGTGAAACAGGTTCCTACGAGCAGTACTTC. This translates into CASSETGSYEQYF.

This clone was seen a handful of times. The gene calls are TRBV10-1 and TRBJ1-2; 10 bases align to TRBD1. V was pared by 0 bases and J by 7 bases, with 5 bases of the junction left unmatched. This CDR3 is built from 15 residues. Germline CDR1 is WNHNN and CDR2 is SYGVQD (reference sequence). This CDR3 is CASSESGTGVSGYTF. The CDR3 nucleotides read TGCGCCAGCAGTGAGTCGGGGACAGGGGTTTCTGGCTACACCTTC.

The CDR3 coding sequence is TGCAGCGTTGAATTAAAGACAGGGCCCAACGAGCAGTACTTC. Its translation is CSVELKTGPNEQYF. The V call is TRBV29-1, the J call TRBJ2-7; 7 bases align to TRBD1. CDR1 is SQVTM and CDR2 is ANQGSEA in the germline V gene. The trim removed 2 bases at V and 5 bases at J, leaving 9 bases unmatched. CDR3 length equals 14 residues.

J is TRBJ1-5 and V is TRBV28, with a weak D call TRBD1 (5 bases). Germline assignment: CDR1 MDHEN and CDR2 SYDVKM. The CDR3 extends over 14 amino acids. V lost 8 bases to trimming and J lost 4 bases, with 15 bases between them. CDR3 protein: CASRFQGENQPQHF. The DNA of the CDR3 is TGTGCCAGCCGATTCCAGGGTGAAAATCAGCCCCAGCATTTT.

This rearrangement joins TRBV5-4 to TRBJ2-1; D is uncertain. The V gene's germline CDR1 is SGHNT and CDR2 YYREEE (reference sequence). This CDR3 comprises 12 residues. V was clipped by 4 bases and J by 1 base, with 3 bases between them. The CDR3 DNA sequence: TGTGCCAGCAGCCAATCCTACAATGAGCAGTTCTTC. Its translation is CASSQSYNEQFF.

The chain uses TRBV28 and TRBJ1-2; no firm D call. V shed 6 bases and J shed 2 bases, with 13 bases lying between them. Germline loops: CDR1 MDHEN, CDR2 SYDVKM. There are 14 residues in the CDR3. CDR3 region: CASSGRRVNYGYTF. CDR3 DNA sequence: TGTGCCAGCAGCGGGCGGAGGGTGAACTATGGCTACACCTTC.

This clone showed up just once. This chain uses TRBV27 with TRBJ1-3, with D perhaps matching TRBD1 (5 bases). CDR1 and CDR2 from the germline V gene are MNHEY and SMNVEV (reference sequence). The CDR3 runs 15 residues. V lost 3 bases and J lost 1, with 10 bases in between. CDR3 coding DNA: TGTGCCAGCAGTTTTTCCAGGGCGTCTGGAAACACCATATATTTT. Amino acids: CASSFSRASGNTIYF.

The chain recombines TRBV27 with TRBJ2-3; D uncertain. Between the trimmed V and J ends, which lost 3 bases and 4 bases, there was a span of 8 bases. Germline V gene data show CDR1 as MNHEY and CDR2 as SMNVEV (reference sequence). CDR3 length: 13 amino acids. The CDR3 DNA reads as TGTGCCAGCAGTTTTCGGGTTTCAGATACGCAGTATTTT. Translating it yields CASSFRVSDTQYF.

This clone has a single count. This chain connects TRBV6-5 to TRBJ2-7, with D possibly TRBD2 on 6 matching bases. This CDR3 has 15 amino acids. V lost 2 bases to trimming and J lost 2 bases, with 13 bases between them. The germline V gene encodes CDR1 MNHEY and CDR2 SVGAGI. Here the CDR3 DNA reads TGTGCCAGCAGTTACCTGGGGGGAGAGCCCTACGAGCAGTACTTC. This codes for CASSYLGGEPYEQYF.

The CDR3 here is CASSGENTEAFF. The CDR3 coding sequence is TGTGCCAGCAGCGGGGAGAACACTGAAGCTTTCTTT. The chain combines TRBV25-1 with TRBJ1-1; D is undetermined. This CDR3 is 12 amino acids long. V dropped 6 bases and J dropped 1 base, with 6 bases sitting between them. Germline CDR1 is MGHDK and CDR2 is SYGVNS.

CDR3 in DNA: TGTGCCAGCACCTCCGGGACAGGGGTCCGGGAGCCCCAGCATTTT. This codes for CASTSGTGVREPQHF. The genes are TRBV7-9 and TRBJ1-5, with TRBD1 identical over 10 bases. The germline CDR1 and CDR2 sequences are SEHNR and FQNEAQ (reference sequence). CDR3 size: 15 residues. V shed 7 bases, J shed 8 bases, and the junction held 11 bases outside the gene matches.